This passage covers 16 T cell receptor beta chains from one sample sequenced in a study of T cell responses to AZD1222 COVID-19 vaccine (dated by TCRdb to about 2021). The time point tag for this specimen amounts to: about 28 days (+/-7) after the second vaccine dose. Library construction relied on the immunoSEQ multiplex PCR assay. Entries here come from immuneACCESS through TCRdb and include only in-frame sequences with V and J called. Some clones fail to appear in such tables; in the studies checked, an unresolved V gene covers under half of the shortfall, and the cause of the remainder is unknown. The sample table records roughly 110,000 clones; around 88% of these occur just once. The ten top clones hold roughly 6.7% of the sample. Sample: peripheral blood, taken 28 days after the second AZD1222 dose. The receptors were gathered from an adult who received the AZD1222 COVID-19 vaccine.

V and J are TRBV29-1 and TRBJ1-4, with 8 bases lining up with TRBD1. Per the germline V gene, CDR1 is SQVTM and CDR2 is ANQGSEA. V trimming: 4 bases; J trimming: 7 bases; junction bases outside the gene matches: 8. The CDR3 sequence is 14 residues long. In DNA, the CDR3 is TGCAGCGTTGTAGTTGACAGGGGCGTTGAAAAACTGTTTTTT. Translated: CSVVVDRGVEKLFF.

The chain uses TRBV5-1 and TRBJ1-2; 9 bases match TRBD1. Germline trimming cut 4 bases from V and 6 bases from J; bases unmatched to any gene: 10. Germline assignment: CDR1 SGHRS and CDR2 YFSETQ. CDR3 length: 15 residues. The CDR3 is CASSPTGTGRDGYTF. The CDR3 bases are TGCGCCAGCAGCCCCACCGGGACAGGGAGAGATGGCTACACCTTC.

This clone was picked up many times. The chain joins TRBV7-2 to TRBJ2-5; 7 bases agree with TRBD1. This CDR3 region has 14 residues. CDR1 SGHTA and CDR2 FQGNSA come from the germline V gene. V lost 5 bases and J lost 5; bases outside the gene matches: 8. The chain's CDR3 is CASSPRQGAETQYF. For the CDR3, the DNA is TGTGCCAGCAGCCCCCGACAGGGAGCGGAGACCCAGTACTTC. Drawing the rest from reference TRBV7-2 and TRBJ2-5, the complete variable domain is GAGVSQSPSNKVTEKGKDVELRCDPISGHTALYWYRQSLGQGLEFLIYFQGNSAPDKSGLPSDRFSAERTGGSVSTLTIQRTQQEDSAVYLCASSPRQGAETQYFGPGTRLLVL.

This chain connects TRBV2 to TRBJ1-2, with a tentative D call TRBD1 (5 bases). This CDR3 contains 10 residues. Germline CDR1 SNHLY, CDR2 FYNNEI. Trimming took 7 bases from V and 10 from J, leaving 10 bases between them. The CDR3 nucleotides are TGTGCCAGCATGAAGGGGAACTACACCTTC. Protein product: CASMKGNYTF.

This clone appeared once. The V gene is TRBV15, the J gene TRBJ1-5; D may be TRBD1 (5 bases). With 0 bases removed from V and 7 bases from J, the gap between germline ends came to 10 bases. This CDR3 is built from 14 residues. Germline CDR1 and CDR2: LNHNV and YYDKDF (reference sequence). CDR3 in amino acids: CATSREGGLQPQHF. The CDR3 bases are TGTGCCACCAGCAGAGAGGGGGGGTTGCAGCCCCAGCATTTT.

The rearrangement links TRBV5-1 to TRBJ1-2, with a possible D match to TRBD1 (5 bases). CDR3 length: 15 residues. CDR1 is SGHRS and CDR2 is YFSETQ in the germline V gene. Trimming cost V 1 base and J 2 bases, with 12 bases left between them. The CDR3 loop reads CASSLIGDSNYGYTF. The CDR3 DNA reads TGCGCCAGCAGCTTGATTGGAGACAGCAACTATGGCTACACCTTC. The complete variable domain, with remaining parts taken from reference TRBV5-1 and TRBJ1-2, reads KAGVTQTPRYLIKTRGQQVTLSCSPISGHRSVSWYQQTPGQGLQFLFEYFSETQRNKGNFPGRFSGRQFSNSRSEMNVSTLELGDSALYLCASSLIGDSNYGYTFGSGTRLTVV.

This clone was counted a single time. This chain connects TRBV27 to TRBJ1-1; 10 nucleotides align to TRBD1. Germline values: CDR1 MNHEY, CDR2 SMNVEV (reference sequence). There are 16 residues in the CDR3. Germline trimming cut 4 bases from V and 1 base from J; bases unmatched to any gene: 6. The CDR3: CASSYGQGGRNTEAFF. The CDR3 nucleotides read TGTGCCAGCAGTTATGGACAGGGGGGCCGGAACACTGAAGCTTTCTTT.

The chain uses TRBV2 and TRBJ2-7; 15 nucleotides match TRBD2. V dropped 5 bases and J dropped 7; count of bases not matched to a gene: 6. This CDR3 is 15 amino acids long. Germline-derived CDR1 and CDR2 are SNHLY and FYNNEI. The CDR3 reads CASSRPGTSGGEQYF. CDR3 nucleotide sequence: TGTGCCAGCAGTCGACCCGGGACTAGCGGGGGGGAGCAGTACTTC.

The chain joins TRBV7-2 to TRBJ2-5; 15 bases line up with TRBD2. CDR3 length: 17 amino acids. Germline V CDR1 and CDR2: SGHTA, FQGNSA. After removal of 3 bases from V and 0 bases from J, the junction contained 2 bases not matched to a gene. The CDR3: CASSFGLAGGYQETQYF. The CDR3 DNA sequence: TGTGCCAGCAGCTTCGGACTAGCGGGGGGGTACCAAGAGACCCAGTACTTC.

This clone was detected only once. The gene calls are TRBV20-1 and TRBJ1-4, with unresolved D. The CDR3 runs 13 residues. Germline V gene data show CDR1 as DFQATT and CDR2 as SNEGSKA (reference sequence). V was trimmed by 3 bases and J by 12 bases, leaving 17 bases between them. The DNA of the CDR3 is TGCAGTGCTAGTACCGCCAACCGGGAAGAACTGTTTTTT. Protein product: CSASTANREELFF.

This clone showed up just once. V gene TRBV4-3 combines with J gene TRBJ2-1, with D perhaps TRBD1 (5 bases). Germline V gives CDR1 LGHNA, CDR2 YSLEER. The V end was cut by 3 bases, the J end by 1 base, with 13 bases between. This CDR3 is 16 amino acids long. Written as DNA, the CDR3 is TGCGCCAGCAGCCAGGGCCTTCAGGGATCCTACAATGAGCAGTTCTTC. This gives the protein CASSQGLQGSYNEQFF.

The chain recombines TRBV15 with TRBJ2-6; 8 bases match TRBD1. This CDR3 is built from 17 residues. Germline V gene sequence: CDR1 LNHNV, CDR2 YYDKDF (reference sequence). The ends lost 1 base at V and 4 bases at J; junction bases unmatched: 6. The CDR3 sequence is CATSRASGGGGANVLTF. The CDR3 DNA follows: TGTGCCACCAGCAGAGCCTCAGGGGGCGGAGGGGCCAACGTCCTGACTTTC.

The table lists this clone with a count of one. V gene TRBV21-1 combines with J gene TRBJ1-3; the table's D call, TRBD1, has no DNA check behind it. TRBV21-1 is designated a pseudogene. This CDR3 spans 20 amino acids. DNA for the CDR3: TGTGCCAGCAGCAAAAGGTGCCGACAGGGGAGAATGAACTCTGGAAACACCATATATTTT. This encodes CASSKRCRQGRMNSGNTIYF.

The rearrangement links TRBV7-6 to TRBJ1-4, with TRBD1 matching 12 bases. CDR3 length equals 15 residues. Germline V lookup: CDR1 SGHVS, CDR2 FNYEAQ. The V and J ends lost 5 bases and 8 bases, in that order; junction bases with no gene match: 6. CDR3 in DNA: TGTGCCAGCAGCGGGGACAGGGGGCGCGGAGAAAAACTGTTTTTT. Amino acid sequence: CASSGDRGRGEKLFF.

The chain combines TRBV28 with TRBJ1-2; possibly TRBD1 for D (5 bases). V lost 5 bases and J lost 6, with 16 bases in between. CDR1 is MDHEN and CDR2 is SYDVKM in the germline V gene. The CDR3 runs 14 residues. The CDR3 sequence: CASSPRGGTHGYTF. In DNA form, the CDR3 reads TGTGCCAGCAGTCCCCGGGGGGGTACCCATGGCTACACCTTC.

The chain employs TRBV7-2 and TRBJ1-2; no firm D call. V was shortened by 0 bases and J by 7 bases, with 9 bases between the two germline ends. This CDR3 region has 13 residues. Germline CDR1 SGHTA, CDR2 FQGNSA. The CDR3 DNA is TGTGCCAGCAGCTTAGCGCTGACTATTGGCTACACCTTC. It translates to CASSLALTIGYTF.